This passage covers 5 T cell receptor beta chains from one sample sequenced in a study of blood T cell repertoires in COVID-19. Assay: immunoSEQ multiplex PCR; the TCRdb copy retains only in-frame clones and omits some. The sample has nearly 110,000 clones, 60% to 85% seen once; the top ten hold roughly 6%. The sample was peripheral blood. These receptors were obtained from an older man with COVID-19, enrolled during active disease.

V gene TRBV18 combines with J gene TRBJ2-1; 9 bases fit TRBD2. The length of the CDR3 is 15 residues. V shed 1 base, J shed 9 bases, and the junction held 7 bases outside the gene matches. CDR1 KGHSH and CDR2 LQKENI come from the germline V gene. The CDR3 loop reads CASSPRSGRGAEQFF. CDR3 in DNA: TGTGCCAGCTCACCACGTAGCGGGAGAGGGGCTGAGCAGTTCTTC.

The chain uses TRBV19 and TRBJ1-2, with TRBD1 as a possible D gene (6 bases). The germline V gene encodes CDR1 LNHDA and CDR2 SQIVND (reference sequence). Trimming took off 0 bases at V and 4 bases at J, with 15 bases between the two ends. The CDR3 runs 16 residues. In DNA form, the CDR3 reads TGTGCCAGTAGTATAGAGACCGGGACAAAGGGCTATGGCTACACCTTC. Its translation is CASSIETGTKGYGYTF.

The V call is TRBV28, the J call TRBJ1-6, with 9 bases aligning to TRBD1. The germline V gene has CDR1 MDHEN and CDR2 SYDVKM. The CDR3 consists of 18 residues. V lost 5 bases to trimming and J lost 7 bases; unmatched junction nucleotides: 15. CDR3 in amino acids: CASSLILQGAFLNSPLHF. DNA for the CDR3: TGTGCCAGCAGTCTAATCCTACAGGGGGCCTTCCTGAATTCACCCCTCCACTTT.

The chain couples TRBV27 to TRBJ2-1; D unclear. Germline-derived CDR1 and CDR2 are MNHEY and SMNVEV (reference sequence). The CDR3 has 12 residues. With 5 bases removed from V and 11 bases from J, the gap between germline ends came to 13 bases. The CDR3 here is CASSLPHRKQFF. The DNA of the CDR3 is TGTGCCAGCAGTCTGCCCCACAGAAAGCAGTTCTTC.

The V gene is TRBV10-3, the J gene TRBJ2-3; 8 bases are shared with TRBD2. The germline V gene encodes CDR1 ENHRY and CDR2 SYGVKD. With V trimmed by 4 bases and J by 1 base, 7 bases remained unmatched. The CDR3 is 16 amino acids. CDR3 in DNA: TGTGCCATCAGTGTGACACTAGCGGAGGGCACAGATACGCAGTATTTT. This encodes CAISVTLAEGTDTQYF.